Shown below are 18 T cell receptor beta chains from a single sample sequenced in a study of vaccination and CD4 T cells after COVID-19. The treatment is: approximately 9-day PBMC culture with coronavirus spike peptide pools or control peptides (ViraFEST assay). These receptors have no identified antigens. Once obtained from cultured CD4+ T cells, the DNA was sequenced using the Oncomine TCR Beta short-read assay. Via MiXCR, TCRdb re-called the PCR reads, giving one row per CDR3 protein. This table has tens of thousands of distinct CDR3 sequences, approximately 50% appearing once. Sequenced input: CD4+ T cells from blood, cultured in vitro. The receptors shown here come from a human donor who had recovered from COVID-19.

The V gene is TRBV12-3 or TRBV12-4, the J gene TRBJ2-2; 10 positions agree with TRBD2. J lost 3 bases, V lost 2 bases, and 6 bases had no gene match. This CDR3 spans 17 amino acids. CDR3 sequence: CASSLFRLAGDTGELFF. In nucleotides, the CDR3 is TGTGCCAGCAGTTTATTTCGTCTAGCGGGAGACACCGGGGAGCTGTTTTTT.

V gene TRBV19 combines with J gene TRBJ1-2; 7 bases line up with TRBD1. CDR1 and CDR2 (germline): LNHDA, SQIVND (reference sequence). Trimming removed 3 bases from V and 6 bases from J; junction bases left unmatched: 7. The CDR3 loop spans 14 amino acids. The CDR3 region is CASSILAGGHGYTF. The CDR3 region has the DNA TGTGCCAGTAGTATTCTGGCAGGGGGGCATGGCTACACCTTC.

This chain uses TRBV20-1 with TRBJ2-1, with D possibly being TRBD1 or TRBD2 (5 bases each). Trimming shortened V by 5 bases and J by 2 bases, and 16 bases separated the two germline ends. There are 15 residues in the CDR3. Per germline, CDR1 DFQATT and CDR2 SNEGSKA (reference sequence). CDR3 nucleotides: TGCAGTGCTGACTCCGGGACCCAAACCTACAATGAGCAGTTCTTC. It translates to CSADSGTQTYNEQFF.

V is TRBV6-1 and J is TRBJ1-5, with D unclear. V was cut by 6 bases and J by 0 bases, with 12 bases left in between. Germline V gene data show CDR1 as MNHNS and CDR2 as SASEGT. This CDR3 spans 15 amino acids. DNA for the CDR3: TGTGCCAGCAGCTCAACATGGGCTAGCAATCAGCCCCAGCATTTT. It codes for CASSSTWASNQPQHF.

This clonotype turned up a few times. The V and J genes are TRBV29-1 and TRBJ2-7; 7 bases line up with TRBD1. Germline lookup yields CDR1 SQVTM and CDR2 ANQGSEA. J gave up 3 bases and V 3 bases, and 11 bases lay outside the gene matches. CDR3 length: 15 residues. The CDR3 DNA reads as TGCAGCGTTGATAAGTGGGCAGGGGGATTCTACGAGCAGTACTTC. Protein product: CSVDKWAGGFYEQYF.

The rearrangement joins TRBV7-2 to TRBJ1-1; D may be TRBD1 (6 bases). V was clipped by 2 bases and J by 6 bases, with 13 bases between them. The CDR3 is 14 residues long. Germline values: CDR1 SGHTA, CDR2 FQGNSA. For the CDR3, the DNA is TGTGCCAGCAGCTTAATGGGGGCGGTCCCTGAAGCTTTCTTT. Protein sequence: CASSLMGAVPEAFF.

This clonotype has a handful of counts. The genes are TRBV2 and TRBJ1-2, with unresolved D. Germline CDR1 reads SNHLY; CDR2 reads FYNNEI. The length of the CDR3 is 13 residues. The ends were cut back, 6 bases at V and 8 bases at J, with 16 bases in the middle. DNA for the CDR3: TGTGCCAGCAGGCCAAACGGGATGGGCGGCTACACCTTC. Amino acids: CASRPNGMGGYTF.

The sample holds a few counts of this clonotype. This chain connects TRBV2 to TRBJ2-2, with 8 bases lining up with TRBD2. The germline CDR1 and CDR2 sequences are SNHLY and FYNNEI. V lost 7 bases to trimming and J lost 0 bases; unmatched junction nucleotides: 4. The CDR3 length is 15 residues. CDR3 in amino acids: CASKSGGTNTGELFF. Here the CDR3 DNA reads TGTGCCAGCAAAAGCGGGGGAACGAACACCGGGGAGCTGTTTTTT.

There are a few counts of this clonotype. The chain is built from TRBV11-3 and TRBJ1-1, with TRBD1 as a possible D gene (6 bases). This CDR3 has 15 residues. The V gene lost 1 base and the J gene lost 3 bases, with 12 bases spanning the gap. The germline CDR1 and CDR2 sequences are SGHNT and YENEEA. The CDR3 spells CASSLAGGTDTEAFF. For the CDR3, the DNA is TGTGCCAGCAGCTTAGCCGGGGGCACGGACACTGAAGCTTTCTTT.

The rearrangement links TRBV7-8 to TRBJ1-6; weak D call: TRBD1 (6 bases). Trimming left V 1 base short and J 11 bases short, with 9 bases between. CDR1 and CDR2 from the germline V gene are SGHVS and FQNEAQ. This CDR3 is built from 13 residues. Here the CDR3 reads CASSLVRGTPLHF. CDR3 DNA sequence: TGTGCCAGCAGCTTAGTCAGGGGTACACCCCTCCACTTT.

This clonotype was counted a single time. The chain uses TRBV5-5 and TRBJ2-7; TRBD1 aligns across 9 bases. Germline CDR1 reads SGHKS; CDR2 reads YYEKEE (reference sequence). The CDR3 contains 15 residues. The V gene end was trimmed by 4 bases and the J gene end by 4 bases; junction bases not matched to a gene: 9. In DNA, the CDR3 is TGTGCCAGCAGCAAAACCGGGACAGGGTCGTACGAGCAGTACTTC. Translated: CASSKTGTGSYEQYF.

This clonotype turned up a few times. The V and J genes are TRBV12-3 or TRBV12-4 and TRBJ1-6; D is uncertain. The CDR3 loop spans 17 amino acids. V dropped 3 bases and J dropped 0 bases, with 12 bases sitting between them. DNA of the CDR3: TGTGCCAGCAGTTTCACCTCGGGAAGCTCCTATAATTCACCCCTCCACTTT. Protein: CASSFTSGSSYNSPLHF.

The chain links TRBV19 to TRBJ2-3; D is unclear. Germline CDR1 is LNHDA and CDR2 is SQIVND (reference sequence). V dropped 1 base and J dropped 3 bases, with 8 bases sitting between them. The length of the CDR3 is 14 residues. CDR3 region: CASSIGSQTDTQYF. The CDR3 region has the DNA TGTGCCAGTAGTATAGGCTCACAGACAGATACGCAGTATTTT.

V usage is TRBV28 and J usage is TRBJ1-5, with no clear D. V was trimmed by 3 bases and J by 7 bases, leaving 13 bases between them. The germline CDR1 and CDR2 sequences are MDHEN and SYDVKM. The CDR3 runs 14 residues. The CDR3 sequence is CASSFLSREQPQHF. The CDR3 region has the DNA TGTGCCAGCAGTTTTCTATCAAGGGAACAGCCCCAGCATTTT.

J is TRBJ1-5 and V is TRBV9; D gene unclear. From germline, CDR1 is SGDLS and CDR2 YYNGEE. The CDR3 has 15 residues. The V end lost 0 bases, the J end lost 2 bases, and 9 bases lay between the germline ends. CDR3 DNA sequence: TGTGCCAGCAGCGTAGGGGCAGCGGGCAATCAGCCCCAGCATTTT. This codes for CASSVGAAGNQPQHF.

This clonotype was seen only a few times. The V call is TRBV7-9, the J call TRBJ1-1; D is uncertain. The CDR3 extends over 12 amino acids. Germline V gene sequence: CDR1 SEHNR, CDR2 FQNEAQ (reference sequence). V was clipped by 4 bases and J by 4 bases, with 7 bases between them. DNA for the CDR3: TGTGCCAGCAGCTGGCTCTCCACTGAAGCTTTCTTT. This codes for CASSWLSTEAFF.

The chain links TRBV6-1 to TRBJ2-7, with D possibly TRBD1 on 6 matching bases. The germline V and J ends were trimmed by 3 bases and 4 bases, with 13 bases remaining between them. Germline lookup yields CDR1 MNHNS and CDR2 SASEGT. CDR3 length: 14 amino acids. In DNA, the CDR3 is TGTGCCAGCAGTGATGCCGGCAGGGGATACGAGCAGTACTTC. Translating gives CASSDAGRGYEQYF.

This sequence joins TRBV6-1 and TRBJ1-2; D is perhaps TRBD1 (5 bases). Trimming took 4 bases from V and 7 from J, leaving 10 bases between them. From germline, CDR1 is MNHNS and CDR2 SASEGT. The CDR3 has 12 amino acids. CDR3 bases: TGTGCCAGCAGTGGAGGGGCCCCTGGCTACACCTTC. It translates to CASSGGAPGYTF.